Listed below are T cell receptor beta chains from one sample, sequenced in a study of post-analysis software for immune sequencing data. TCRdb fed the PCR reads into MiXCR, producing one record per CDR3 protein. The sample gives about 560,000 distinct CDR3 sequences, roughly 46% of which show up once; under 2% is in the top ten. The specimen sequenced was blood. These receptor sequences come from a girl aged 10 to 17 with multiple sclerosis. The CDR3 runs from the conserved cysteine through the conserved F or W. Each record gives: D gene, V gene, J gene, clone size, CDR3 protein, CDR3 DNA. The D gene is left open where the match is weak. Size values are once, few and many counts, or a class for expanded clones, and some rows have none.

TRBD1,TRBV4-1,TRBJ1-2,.,CASSQGRTGYYGYTF,TGCGCCAGCAGCCAAGGTCGGACAGGATACTATGGCTACACCTTC
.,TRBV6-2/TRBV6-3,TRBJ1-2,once,CASSGPRRGSGGYTF,TGTGCCAGCAGTGGCCCTCGGAGGGGCTCGGGAGGCTACACCTTC
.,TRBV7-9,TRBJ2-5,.,CASSPAWGQVGRETQYF,TGTGCCAGCAGCCCAGCATGGGGGCAAGTCGGTAGGGAGACCCAGTACTTC
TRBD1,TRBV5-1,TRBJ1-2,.,CASSLRDRDRGGYTF,TGCGCCAGCAGCCTCCGGGACAGAGATCGCGGTGGCTACACCTTC
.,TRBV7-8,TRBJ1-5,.,CASSLKRTLNQPQHF,TGCGCCAGCAGCCTGAAAAGGACCCTAAATCAGCCCCAGCATTTT
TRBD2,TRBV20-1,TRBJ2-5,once,CSIGLAQQETQYF,TGCAGTATTGGACTAGCACAGCAAGAGACCCAGTACTTC
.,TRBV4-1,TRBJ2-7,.,CASSRSGTYDEQYF,TGCGCCAGCAGCCGCTCGGGCACCTACGACGAGCAGTACTTC
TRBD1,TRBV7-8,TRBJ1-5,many,CASSWGQGNQPQHF,TGTGCCAGCAGCTGGGGACAGGGGAATCAGCCCCAGCATTTT
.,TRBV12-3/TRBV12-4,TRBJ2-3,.,CASRRGRRDTQYF,TGTGCCAGCAGAAGGGGCCGTCGAGATACGCAGTATTTT
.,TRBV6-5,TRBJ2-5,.,CASSPPQRGETQYF,TGTGCCAGCAGTCCTCCCCAGCGAGGAGAGACCCAGTACTTC
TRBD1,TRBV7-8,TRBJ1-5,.,CASSSRQGYQPQHF,TGTGCCAGCAGCTCAAGACAGGGATATCAGCCCCAGCATTTT
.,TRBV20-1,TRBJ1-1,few,CSARGFRTVNTEAFF,TGCAGTGCTAGAGGGTTCCGAACAGTGAACACTGAAGCTTTCTTT
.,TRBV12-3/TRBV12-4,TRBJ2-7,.,CASRRLGSYEQYF,TGTGCCAGCAGACGTTTGGGGAGCTACGAGCAGTACTTC
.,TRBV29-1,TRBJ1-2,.,CSVEGPRSANYGYTF,TGCAGCGTTGAAGGCCCCAGATCAGCTAACTATGGCTACACCTTC
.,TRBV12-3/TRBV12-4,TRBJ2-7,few,CASSAKGGSYEQYF,TGTGCCAGCAGTGCTAAGGGGGGCTCCTACGAGCAGTACTTC
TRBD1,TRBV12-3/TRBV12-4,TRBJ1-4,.,CASSATGRREKLFF,TGTGCCAGCAGCGCGACAGGGCGACGAGAAAAACTGTTTTTT
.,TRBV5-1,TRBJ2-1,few,CASSPTVGSSYNEQFF,TGCGCCAGCAGCCCGACCGTCGGGAGCTCCTACAATGAGCAGTTCTTC
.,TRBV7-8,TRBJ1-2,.,CASSLAEFTYGYTF,TGTGCCAGCAGCTTAGCTGAGTTTACCTATGGCTACACCTTC
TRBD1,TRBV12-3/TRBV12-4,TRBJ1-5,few,CASSSAGTGVNQPQHF,TGTGCCAGCAGTTCAGCCGGGACAGGGGTTAATCAGCCCCAGCATTTT
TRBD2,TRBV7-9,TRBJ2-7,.,CASSWGSGWLSYEQYF,TGTGCCAGCAGCTGGGGTAGCGGGTGGCTGTCCTACGAGCAGTACTTC
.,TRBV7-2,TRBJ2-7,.,CASSLYPVGIYEQYF,TGTGCCAGCAGCTTATATCCCGTAGGAATTTACGAGCAGTACTTC
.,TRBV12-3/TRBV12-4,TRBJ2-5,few,CASSSRVVPETQYF,TGTGCCAGCAGTTCCCGGGTCGTCCCAGAGACCCAGTACTTC
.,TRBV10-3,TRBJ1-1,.,CAISESRGEAFF,TGTGCCATCAGTGAGTCGCGGGGGGAAGCTTTCTTT
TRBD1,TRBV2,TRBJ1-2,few,CASSDAQGKGYTF,TGTGCCAGCAGTGACGCACAGGGGAAAGGCTACACCTTC
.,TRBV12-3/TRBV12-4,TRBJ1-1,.,CASSRIGTEAFF,TGTGCCAGCAGCCGGATAGGCACTGAAGCTTTCTTT
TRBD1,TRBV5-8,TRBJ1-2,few,CASTFDRGPYGYTF,TGTGCCAGCACCTTTGACAGGGGCCCCTATGGCTACACCTTC
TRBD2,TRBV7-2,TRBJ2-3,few,CASRKLAGGVTDTQYF,TGTGCCAGCAGAAAACTAGCGGGGGGCGTCACAGATACGCAGTATTTT
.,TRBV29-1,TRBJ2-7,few,CSPKLRGNTYEQYF,TGCAGCCCGAAGCTCAGGGGCAATACCTACGAGCAGTACTTC
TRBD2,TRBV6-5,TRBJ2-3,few,CASSYAKLAGGGDTQYF,TGTGCCAGCAGTTACGCTAAGTTAGCGGGGGGAGGAGATACGCAGTATTTT
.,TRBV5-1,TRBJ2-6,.,CASSFAGRSSGANVLTF,TGCGCCAGCAGCTTCGCTGGCAGATCCTCTGGGGCCAACGTCCTGACTTTC
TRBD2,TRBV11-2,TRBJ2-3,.,CASSPWTSADTQYF,TGTGCCAGCAGCCCCTGGACTAGCGCAGATACGCAGTATTTT
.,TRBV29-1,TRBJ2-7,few,CSVWRGSGSYEQYF,TGCAGCGTTTGGAGGGGGTCTGGCTCCTACGAGCAGTACTTC
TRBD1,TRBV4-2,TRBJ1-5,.,CASSQDKGTGTGHQPQHF,TGTGCCAGCAGCCAAGATAAGGGAACCGGGACAGGGCATCAGCCCCAGCATTTT
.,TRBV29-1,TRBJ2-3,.,CSVESGGPTDTQYF,TGCAGCGTTGAATCCGGGGGCCCCACAGATACGCAGTATTTT
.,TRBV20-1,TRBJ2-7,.,CSARGRLQEQYF,TGCAGTGCTAGGGGACGACTGCAAGAGCAGTACTTC
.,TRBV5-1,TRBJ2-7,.,CASSLDFPPYEQYF,TGCGCCAGCAGCTTGGACTTTCCACCCTACGAGCAGTACTTC
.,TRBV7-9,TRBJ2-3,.,CACSLNTDTQYF,TGTGCCTGCAGCTTAAACACAGATACGCAGTATTTT
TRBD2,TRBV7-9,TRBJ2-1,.,CAGSFRLADEQFF,TGTGCCGGCAGCTTTCGACTAGCTGATGAGCAGTTCTTC